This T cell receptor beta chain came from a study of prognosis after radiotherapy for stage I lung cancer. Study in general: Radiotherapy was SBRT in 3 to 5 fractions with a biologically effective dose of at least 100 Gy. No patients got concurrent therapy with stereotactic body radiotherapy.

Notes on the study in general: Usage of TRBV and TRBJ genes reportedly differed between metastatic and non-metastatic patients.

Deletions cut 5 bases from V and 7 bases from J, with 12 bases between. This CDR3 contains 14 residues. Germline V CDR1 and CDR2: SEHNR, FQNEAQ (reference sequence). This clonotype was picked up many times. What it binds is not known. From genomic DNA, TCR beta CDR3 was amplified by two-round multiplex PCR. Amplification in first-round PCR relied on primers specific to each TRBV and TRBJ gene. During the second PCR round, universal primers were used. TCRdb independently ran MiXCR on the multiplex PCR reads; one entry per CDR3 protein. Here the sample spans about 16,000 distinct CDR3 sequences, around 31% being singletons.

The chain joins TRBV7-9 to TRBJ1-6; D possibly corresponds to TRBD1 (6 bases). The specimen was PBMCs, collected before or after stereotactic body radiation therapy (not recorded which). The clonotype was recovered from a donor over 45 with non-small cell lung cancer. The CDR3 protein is CASSPGQRNSPLHF. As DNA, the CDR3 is TGTGCCAGCAGCCCCGGACAGAGAAATTCACCCCTCCACTTT. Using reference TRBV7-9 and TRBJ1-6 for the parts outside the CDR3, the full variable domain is DTGVSQNPRHKITKRGQNVTFRCDPISEHNRLYWYRQTLGQGPEFLTYFQNEAQLEKSRLLSDRFSAERPKGSFSTLEIQRTEQGDSAMYLCASSPGQRNSPLHFGNGTRLTVT.